This TCR beta chain was captured by sequencing in a study of blood T cells in healthy people across ages. Using a J-beta primer mix together with a sample-barcoded 5' primer, a second PCR was run for about 7 to 12 cycles. TCRdb used MiXCR to reprocess the 5' RACE reads, holding one entry per CDR3 protein. This sample yields hundreds of thousands of distinct CDR3 sequences, of which roughly 56% are seen a single time; 25% to 30% belongs to the top ten. The length of the CDR3 is 13 residues. The V gene lost 3 bases and the J gene lost 0 bases, with 6 bases spanning the gap. The chain joins TRBV12-3 or TRBV12-4 to TRBJ2-7; D gene ambiguous. The clonotype was recovered from a man in his forties in good health. Specimen: blood. The CDR3 nucleotides are TGTGCCAGCAGTTTGGTGGCCTCCTACGAGCAGTACTTC. Its protein product is CASSLVASYEQYF.